The clone carrying this T cell receptor beta chain occurred many times. Its antigen is unknown. The data were obtained in a study of CD8 T cells in ankylosing spondylitis. V trimming: 7 bases; J trimming: 5 bases; junction bases outside the gene matches: 12. The CDR3 extends over 16 amino acids. Germline values: CDR1 SQVTM, CDR2 ANQGSEA. In making TCR beta libraries, quantitative 5'-RACE with molecular barcodes was used. Using its own MiXCR run on the 5' RACE reads, TCRdb lists one record per CDR3 protein. The profile shows about 700,000 distinct CDR3 sequences, roughly 19% of them singletons. Study-level points and caveats: In reactive arthritis synovial fluid and blood, some motif variants had been reported before. Clones tied to disease were said to be significantly enriched in matched ankylosing spondylitis synovial fluid. For ankylosing spondylitis blood, a TCR beta motif of seven to nine highly homologous variants appeared characteristic.

The genes are TRBV29-1 and TRBJ2-1; 12 bases fit TRBD1. The TCR originated in a male donor with ankylosing spondylitis. What was sequenced was blood, either unsorted or a sorted T cell fraction (not recorded which). The CDR3 DNA reads as TGCAGCGCCGGGACAGGGGGCAGAGAGCGGAACAATGAGCAGTTCTTC. Its protein product is CSAGTGGRERNNEQFF.